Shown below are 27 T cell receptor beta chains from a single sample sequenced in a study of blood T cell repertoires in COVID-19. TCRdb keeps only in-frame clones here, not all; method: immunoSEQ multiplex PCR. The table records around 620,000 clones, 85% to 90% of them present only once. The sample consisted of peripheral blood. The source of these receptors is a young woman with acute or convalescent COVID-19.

The CDR3 nucleotides are TGTGCCAGTAGTATGTGGACTAGCGGGGCCCCAACCAGAAATCAGCAGTTCTTC. Protein product: CASSMWTSGAPTRNQQFF. The chain has TRBV19 and TRBJ2-1; TRBD2 agrees at 12 bases. The length of the CDR3 is 18 residues. Trimming removed 3 bases from V and 11 bases from J; junction bases left unmatched: 17. Germline lookup yields CDR1 LNHDA and CDR2 SQIVND (reference sequence). Combining the CDR3 with reference TRBV19 and TRBJ2-1 gives the whole variable domain DGGITQSPKYLFRKEGQNVTLSCEQNLNHDAMYWYRQDPGQGLRLIYYSQIVNDFQKGDIAEGYSVSREKKESFPLTVTSAQKNPTAFYLCASSMWTSGAPTRNQQFFGPGTRLTVL.

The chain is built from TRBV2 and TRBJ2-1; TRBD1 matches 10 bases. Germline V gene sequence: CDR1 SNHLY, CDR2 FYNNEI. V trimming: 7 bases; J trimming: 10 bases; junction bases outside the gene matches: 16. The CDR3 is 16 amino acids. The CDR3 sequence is CASMGTRDRGLGEQFF. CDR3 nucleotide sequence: TGTGCCAGCATGGGTACTCGGGACAGGGGCCTCGGGGAGCAGTTCTTC.

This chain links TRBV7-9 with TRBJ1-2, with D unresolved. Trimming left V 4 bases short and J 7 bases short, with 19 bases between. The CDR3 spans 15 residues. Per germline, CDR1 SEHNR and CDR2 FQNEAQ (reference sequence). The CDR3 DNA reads TGTGCCAGCAGCTCCGGGGTGGGGTTAGCCAGTGGCTACACCTTC. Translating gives CASSSGVGLASGYTF.

For the CDR3, the DNA is TGTGCCAGCTCGGGACAGCCCTACAATGAGCAGTTCTTC. The encoded protein is CASSGQPYNEQFF. The V call is TRBV27, the J call TRBJ2-1, with 7 bases lining up with TRBD1. Trimming at V came to 8 bases and at J to 2 bases, leaving 3 bases not matched to a gene. The CDR3 extends over 13 amino acids. CDR1 is MNHEY and CDR2 is SMNVEV in the germline V gene (reference sequence).

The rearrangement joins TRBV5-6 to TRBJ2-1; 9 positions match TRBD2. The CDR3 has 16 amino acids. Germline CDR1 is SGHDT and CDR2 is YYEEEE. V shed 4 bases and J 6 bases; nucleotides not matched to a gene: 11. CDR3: CASSLLPSGEPNEQFF. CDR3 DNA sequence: TGTGCCAGCAGCCTTCTCCCTAGCGGGGAACCCAATGAGCAGTTCTTC.

The CDR3 nucleotides are TGTGCCAGCAGCTCGAGGACGGGGGGGCTTACACCCCTCCACTTT. It codes for CASSSRTGGLTPLHF. The V call is TRBV7-2, the J call TRBJ1-6; tentatively, D is TRBD1 (6 bases). Trimming pared 4 bases from V and 11 bases from J, leaving 18 bases between. CDR3 size: 15 residues. Germline V gene sequence: CDR1 SGHTA, CDR2 FQGNSA.

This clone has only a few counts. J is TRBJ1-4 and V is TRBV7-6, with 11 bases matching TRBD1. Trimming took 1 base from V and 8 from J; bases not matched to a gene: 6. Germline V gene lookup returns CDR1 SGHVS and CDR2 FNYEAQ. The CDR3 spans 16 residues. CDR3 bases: TGTGCCAGCAGCTTAGTGGACAGGGGGCGAGGAGAAAAACTGTTTTTT. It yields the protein CASSLVDRGRGEKLFF.

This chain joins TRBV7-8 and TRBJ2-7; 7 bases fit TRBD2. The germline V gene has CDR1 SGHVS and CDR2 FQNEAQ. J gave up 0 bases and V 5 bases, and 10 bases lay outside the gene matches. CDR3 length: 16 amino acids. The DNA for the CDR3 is TGTGCCAGCAGCCAATTTAGCGGGCCCATCTCCTACGAGCAGTACTTC. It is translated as CASSQFSGPISYEQYF.

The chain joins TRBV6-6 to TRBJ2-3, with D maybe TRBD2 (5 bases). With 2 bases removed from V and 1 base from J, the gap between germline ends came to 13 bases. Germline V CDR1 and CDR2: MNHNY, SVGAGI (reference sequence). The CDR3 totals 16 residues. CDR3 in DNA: TGTGCCAGCAGTTACCCCTGGACTTCCCGCACAGATACGCAGTATTTT. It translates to CASSYPWTSRTDTQYF.

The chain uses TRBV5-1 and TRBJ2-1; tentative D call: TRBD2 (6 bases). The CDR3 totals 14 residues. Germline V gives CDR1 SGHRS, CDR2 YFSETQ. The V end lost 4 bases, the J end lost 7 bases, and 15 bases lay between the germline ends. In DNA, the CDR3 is TGCGCCAGCAGCGAGGGACTCGTCCGTAATGAGCAGTTCTTC. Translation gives CASSEGLVRNEQFF.

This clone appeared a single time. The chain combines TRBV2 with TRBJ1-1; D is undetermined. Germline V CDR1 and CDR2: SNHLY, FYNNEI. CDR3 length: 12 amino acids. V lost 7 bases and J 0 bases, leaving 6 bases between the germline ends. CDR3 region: CASTTMNTEAFF. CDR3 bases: TGTGCCAGCACTACTATGAACACTGAAGCTTTCTTT.

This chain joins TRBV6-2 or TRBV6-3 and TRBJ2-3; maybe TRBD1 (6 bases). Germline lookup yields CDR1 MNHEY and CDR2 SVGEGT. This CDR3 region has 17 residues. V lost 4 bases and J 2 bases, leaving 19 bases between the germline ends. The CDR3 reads CASSSVDSTLDTDTQYF. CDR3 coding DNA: TGTGCCAGCAGTTCTGTGGACAGCACCTTAGACACAGATACGCAGTATTTT.

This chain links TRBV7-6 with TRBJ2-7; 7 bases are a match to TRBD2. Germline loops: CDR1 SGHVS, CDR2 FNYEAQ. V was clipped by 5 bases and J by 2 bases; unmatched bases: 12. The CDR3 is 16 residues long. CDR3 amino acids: CASSPLAVLPPYEQYF. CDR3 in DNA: TGTGCCAGCAGCCCCCTAGCGGTTCTCCCCCCCTACGAGCAGTACTTC.

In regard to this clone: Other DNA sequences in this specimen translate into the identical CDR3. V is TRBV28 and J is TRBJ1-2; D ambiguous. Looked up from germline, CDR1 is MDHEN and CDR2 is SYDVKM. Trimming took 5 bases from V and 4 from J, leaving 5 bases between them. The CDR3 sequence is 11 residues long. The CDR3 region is CASSTGYGYTF. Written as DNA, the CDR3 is TGTGCCAGCAGTACTGGCTATGGCTACACCTTC.

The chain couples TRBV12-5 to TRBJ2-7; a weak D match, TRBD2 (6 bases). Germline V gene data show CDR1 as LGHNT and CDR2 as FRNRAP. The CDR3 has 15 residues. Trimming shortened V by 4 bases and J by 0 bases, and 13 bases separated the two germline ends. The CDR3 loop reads CASGSRDSPSYEQYF. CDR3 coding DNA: TGTGCTAGTGGTTCGAGGGACTCACCCTCCTACGAGCAGTACTTC.

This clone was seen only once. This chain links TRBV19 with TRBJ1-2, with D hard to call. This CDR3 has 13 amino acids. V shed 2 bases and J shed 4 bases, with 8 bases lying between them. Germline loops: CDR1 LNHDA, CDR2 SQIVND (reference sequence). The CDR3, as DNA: TGTGCCAGTAGTATAAAAGAGATCTATGGCTACACCTTC. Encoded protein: CASSIKEIYGYTF.

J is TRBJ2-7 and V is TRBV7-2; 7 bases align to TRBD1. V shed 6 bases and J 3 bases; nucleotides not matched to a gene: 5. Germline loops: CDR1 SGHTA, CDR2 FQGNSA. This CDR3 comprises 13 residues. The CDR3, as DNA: TGTGCCAGCAGGACCGGGACAGACTACGAGCAGTACTTC. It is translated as CASRTGTDYEQYF.

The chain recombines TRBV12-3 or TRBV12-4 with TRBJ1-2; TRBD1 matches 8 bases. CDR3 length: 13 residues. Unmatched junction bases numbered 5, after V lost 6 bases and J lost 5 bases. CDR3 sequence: CASSLRTGYGYTF. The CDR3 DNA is TGTGCCAGCAGCTTGAGGACAGGGTATGGCTACACCTTC.

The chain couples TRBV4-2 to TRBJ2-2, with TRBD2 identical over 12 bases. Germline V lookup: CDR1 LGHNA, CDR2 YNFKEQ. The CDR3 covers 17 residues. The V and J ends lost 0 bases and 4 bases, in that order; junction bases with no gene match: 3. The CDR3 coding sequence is TGTGCCAGCAGCCAAGAACCTAGCGGGGGGGGCACCGGGGAGCTGTTTTTT. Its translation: CASSQEPSGGGTGELFF.

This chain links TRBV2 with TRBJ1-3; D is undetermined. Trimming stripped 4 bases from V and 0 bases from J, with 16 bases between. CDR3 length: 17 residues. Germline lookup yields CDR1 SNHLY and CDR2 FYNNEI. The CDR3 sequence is CASSVKEAANSGNTIYF. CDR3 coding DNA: TGTGCCAGCAGTGTGAAGGAGGCCGCTAACTCTGGAAACACCATATATTTT.

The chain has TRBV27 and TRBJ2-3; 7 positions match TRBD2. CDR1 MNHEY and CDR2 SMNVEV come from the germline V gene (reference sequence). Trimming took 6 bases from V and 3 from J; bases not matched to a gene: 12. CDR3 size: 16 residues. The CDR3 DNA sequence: TGTGCCAGCAGCCGCATGCGGGGGAAACCAACAGATACGCAGTATTTT. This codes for CASSRMRGKPTDTQYF.

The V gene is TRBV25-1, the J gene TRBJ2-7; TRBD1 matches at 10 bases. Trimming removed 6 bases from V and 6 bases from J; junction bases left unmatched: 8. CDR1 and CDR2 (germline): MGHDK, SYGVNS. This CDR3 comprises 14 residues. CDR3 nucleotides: TGTGCCAGCAGCGGCGGACAGGGGGACCCCGAGCAGTACTTC. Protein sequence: CASSGGQGDPEQYF.

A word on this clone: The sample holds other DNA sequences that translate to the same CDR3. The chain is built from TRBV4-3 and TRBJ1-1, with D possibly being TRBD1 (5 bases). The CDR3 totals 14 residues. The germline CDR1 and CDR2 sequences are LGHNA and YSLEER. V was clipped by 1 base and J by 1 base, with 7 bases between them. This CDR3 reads CASSQGRGNTEAFF. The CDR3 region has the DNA TGCGCCAGCAGCCAAGGGAGGGGGAACACTGAAGCTTTCTTT.

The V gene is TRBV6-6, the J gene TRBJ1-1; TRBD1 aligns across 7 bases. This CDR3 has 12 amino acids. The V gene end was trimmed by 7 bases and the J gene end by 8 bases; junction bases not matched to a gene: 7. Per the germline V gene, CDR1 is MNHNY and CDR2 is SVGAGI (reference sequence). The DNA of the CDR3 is TGTGCCAGCACTTTGTGGGGACAGGAAGCTTTCTTT. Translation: CASTLWGQEAFF.

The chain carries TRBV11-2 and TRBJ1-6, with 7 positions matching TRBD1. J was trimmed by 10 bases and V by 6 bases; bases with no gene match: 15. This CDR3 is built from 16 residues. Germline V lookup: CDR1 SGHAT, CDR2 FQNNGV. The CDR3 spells CASSLLGDSLKSPLHF. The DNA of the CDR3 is TGTGCCAGCAGTCTCCTAGGGGACAGTCTTAAGTCACCCCTCCACTTT.

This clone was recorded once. CDR3: CASSVEKGIAQPQHF. As DNA, the CDR3 is TGTGCCAGCAGCGTAGAGAAGGGGATAGCTCAGCCCCAGCATTTT. V usage is TRBV9 and J usage is TRBJ1-5, with a possible D match to TRBD1 (5 bases). V lost 0 bases and J 6 bases, leaving 13 bases between the germline ends. CDR3 length equals 15 residues. The germline gives CDR1 SGDLS, CDR2 YYNGEE.

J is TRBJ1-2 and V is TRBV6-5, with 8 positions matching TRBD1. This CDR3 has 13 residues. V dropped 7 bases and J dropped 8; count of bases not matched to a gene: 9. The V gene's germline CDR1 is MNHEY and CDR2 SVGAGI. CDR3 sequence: CASIKGTGWGYTF. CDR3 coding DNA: TGTGCCAGCATCAAGGGGACAGGCTGGGGCTACACCTTC.